These T cell receptor beta chains were read from a single sample in a study of response to subunit inactivated influenza vaccine. One entry per CDR3 protein, called by TCRdb with MiXCR from the RT-PCR reads. The repertoire holds about 650,000 distinct CDR3 sequences, with about 15% as singletons. This specimen was PBMCs from blood, taken 14 days before vaccination. These receptors were obtained from a man aged 45-60 years who received an inactivated influenza vaccine. The conserved cysteine and the conserved F or W are not part of the CDR3 here. The D gene is left open where the match is weak.

D,length,J,V,CDR3
TRBD2,12,TRBJ2-1,TRBV29-1,SVLAGGVFGEQF
.,14,TRBJ2-3,TRBV20-1,SATSLGGTSTDTQY
TRBD2,14,TRBJ2-1,TRBV19,ASSDLAGVSYNEQF
TRBD1,12,TRBJ1-1,TRBV20-1,SANRGTGNTEAF
.,15,TRBJ1-5,TRBV20-1,SARDPVWGGGNQPQH
.,12,TRBJ1-4,TRBV12-2,ASRLVQGNEKLF
.,17,TRBJ2-1,TRBV4-2,ASSQQGASSGGIGNEQF
.,15,TRBJ2-1,TRBV11-2,ASSLVVRGRSYNEQF
.,12,TRBJ1-1,TRBV7-9,ASSAGTQNTEAF
TRBD2,11,TRBJ2-3,TRBV20-1,SAFSGGTDTQY
TRBD2,13,TRBJ2-7,TRBV12-3/TRBV12-4,ASSLAGGQSDEQY
.,12,TRBJ2-7,TRBV27,ASQRVGTQYEQY
TRBD2,16,TRBJ2-7,TRBV27,ASSLLFDGGASGNEQY
.,14,TRBJ1-4,TRBV5-1,ASSPELRVGSEKLF
.,14,TRBJ2-7,TRBV11-2,ASSILGGGGTYEQY
TRBD1,14,TRBJ1-1,TRBV5-1,ASSRGQGGRSTEAF
.,10,TRBJ2-1,TRBV20-1,SAPATYNEQF
.,12,TRBJ2-3,TRBV3-1,ASSQEPKLHTQY
TRBD1,12,TRBJ1-1,TRBV12-3/TRBV12-4,ASRKGQTNTEAF
TRBD1,14,TRBJ1-1,TRBV6-2/TRBV6-3,ASRGTGQGLRTEAF
.,14,TRBJ2-1,TRBV5-1,ASSTRPPNSYNEQF
.,15,TRBJ2-1,TRBV7-2,ASSLVQGALSYNEQF
.,11,TRBJ1-1,TRBV11-2,ASGDGLNTEAF
TRBD1,13,TRBJ1-5,TRBV4-1,ASSHPGTGSQPQH
.,11,TRBJ2-1,TRBV20-1,SASRTTYNEQF
.,15,TRBJ1-3,TRBV7-2,ASSLVEGASSGNTIY
TRBD2,15,TRBJ2-3,TRBV10-3,AIRETWTSGRADTQY
TRBD2,13,TRBJ2-1,TRBV6-1,ASSRTSGRTMEQF
.,12,TRBJ1-4,TRBV12-3/TRBV12-4,ASGLRTVNEKLF
.,15,TRBJ2-3,TRBV7-2,ASSRRGRVAGTDTQY
TRBD2,17,TRBJ2-4,TRBV6-1,ASMGIAGAQLGAKNIQY
TRBD2,16,TRBJ2-3,TRBV4-3,ASSQGGVWRETTDTQY
.,11,TRBJ2-7,TRBV20-1,SGSRSETYEQY
.,13,TRBJ2-3,TRBV29-1,SASGRRSSTDTQY
TRBD2,13,TRBJ2-1,TRBV18,ASSPSGIRVHEQF
.,11,TRBJ2-2,TRBV27,ASWPFRTGELF
.,9,TRBJ1-1,TRBV29-1,SATENTEAF
.,13,TRBJ1-1,TRBV7-2,ASSPTPGMNTEAF
.,14,TRBJ1-5,TRBV5-6,ASSLNDGHSNQPQH
TRBD2,15,TRBJ2-3,TRBV9,ASSTGRLAGKYDTQY
TRBD1,13,TRBJ2-5,TRBV11-2,ASRRGQGEWETQY
TRBD2,11,TRBJ2-7,TRBV5-1,ASRASGYYEQY
.,14,TRBJ2-7,TRBV10-3,AISESKRLLSYEQY
TRBD2,13,TRBJ2-7,TRBV3-1,ASSPLAGLTYEQY
TRBD1,15,TRBJ2-3,TRBV3-1,ASSQEGIQGAKDTQY
.,11,TRBJ2-2,TRBV6-2/TRBV6-3,ASTRRNTGELF
.,11,TRBJ1-5,TRBV6-1,ASRESGKQPQH